These 27 T cell receptor beta chains share one sample of origin, sequenced in a study of T cells in women clearing cervical HPV infection. Clones were read by immunoSEQ multiplex PCR, and TCRdb kept only the in-frame ones, dropping some. This specimen shows some 19,000 clones; the ten leading clones hold roughly a sixth. Sample: blood buffy coat. The origin of the receptors is a woman aged 18 to 75 with a cervical HPV16 infection that either progressed to CIN3+ or cleared (not recorded which).

The CDR3 sequence: CASTERGQGGETQYF. The DNA read from the CDR3 is TGTGCCAGTACCGAAAGGGGACAGGGAGGCGAGACC. This chain links TRBV19 with TRBJ2-5; 9 bases align to TRBD1. Read data end 3 residues before the CDR3 end; the end is taken from the germline J gene. This CDR3 has 15 residues. CDR1 is LNHDA and CDR2 is SQIVND in the germline V gene (reference sequence). V was clipped by 7 bases and J by 5 bases; unmatched bases: 11.

CDR3 bases read: TGCGCCAGCAGCTTACCGACTAGCGGGGGTACAGATACC. It yields the protein CASSLPTSGGTDT. Given in full, the CDR3 is CASSLPTSGGTDTQYF. The chain couples TRBV5-1 to TRBJ2-5, with 12 bases identical to TRBD2. The read halts 3 residues ahead of the CDR3 end, with the missing end drawn from the germline J gene. CDR1 is SGHRS, CDR2 YFSETQ, per germline. The CDR3 loop spans 16 amino acids.

According to its frequency, this clone is medium-sized. The CDR3 end lies 3 residues beyond the end of the read and is filled in from the germline J gene. V and J are TRBV2 and TRBJ2-2; TRBD2 agrees at 9 bases. Trimming removed 3 bases from V and 6 bases from J; junction bases left unmatched: 5. In germline, CDR1 is SNHLY, CDR2 FYNNEI. There are 15 residues in the CDR3. The part of the CDR3 DNA that was read is TGTGCCAGCAGTGAGGTGGGACTAGCTTCCGGGGAG. It translates to CASSEVGLASGE. In full, the CDR3 is CASSEVGLASGELFF.

As regards this clone: The CDR3 extends 3 residues past the end of the read, so its final part is completed from the germline J gene. The rearrangement links TRBV7-2 to TRBJ1-2, with D maybe TRBD1 (5 bases). The CDR3 extends over 15 amino acids. CDR1 is SGHTA and CDR2 is FQGNSA in the germline V gene. Partial CDR3 DNA: TGTGCCAGTCTTACCGGGACTAGCGGAACAAATGAC. Protein sequence: CASLTGTSGTND. The full CDR3 is CASLTGTSGTNDYTF.

Concerning this clone: The read halts 3 residues ahead of the CDR3 end, with the missing end drawn from the germline J gene. The chain uses TRBV7-2 and TRBJ1-1; D is possibly TRBD1 (5 bases). From germline, CDR1 is SGHTA and CDR2 FQGNSA. The CDR3 loop spans 16 amino acids. V was clipped by 0 bases and J by 4 bases, with 15 bases between them. CDR3 DNA (partial): TGTGCCAGCAGCTTAGCGCTAAACAGGCAGAGCACTGAA. It translates to CASSLALNRQSTE. The full CDR3 sequence reads CASSLALNRQSTEAFF.

This CDR3 reads CASSLSGQSNDYTF. Partial CDR3 DNA: TGTGCCAGCAGCTTATCGGGACAAAGCAATGAC. The chain links TRBV7-9 to TRBJ1-2, with a possible D match to TRBD1 (6 bases). The read comes to an end 3 residues before the CDR3 does, leaving the germline J gene to fill in the end. Per germline, CDR1 SEHNR and CDR2 FQNEAQ (reference sequence). The CDR3 has 14 amino acids.

For this clone: The read comes to an end 3 residues before the CDR3 does, leaving the germline J gene to fill in the end. The V call is TRBV18, the J call TRBJ2-2; TRBD1 matches at 8 bases. The V and J ends lost 0 bases and 1 base, in that order; junction bases with no gene match: 7. The germline CDR1 and CDR2 sequences are KGHSH and LQKENI. The CDR3 spans 18 residues. Here the CDR3 reads CASSPPFHGQGNTGELFF. The sequenced CDR3 bases are TGTGCCAGCTCACCACCATTCCATGGACAGGGGAACACCGGGGAG.

Concerning this clone itself: The read halts 3 residues ahead of the CDR3 end, with the missing end drawn from the germline J gene. The rearrangement links TRBV6-1 to TRBJ1-4; TRBD1 is a possible D gene (5 bases). CDR1 and CDR2 from the germline V gene are MNHNS and SASEGT. The CDR3 sequence is 14 residues long. V dropped 1 base and J dropped 4 bases, with 7 bases sitting between them. The covered CDR3 bases are TGTGCCAGCAGTGAAGGACAGAGTAATGAAAAA. Translated, it gives CASSEGQSNEK. The CDR3 reads in full as CASSEGQSNEKLFF.

The part of the CDR3 DNA that was read is TGCAGTGCCCCGCTTGCGGGGGGTAACACCGGGGAG. Residues: CSAPLAGGNTGE. In full, the CDR3 is CSAPLAGGNTGELFF. The chain is built from TRBV20-1 and TRBJ2-2, with 8 bases matching TRBD2. The read halts 3 residues ahead of the CDR3 end, with the missing end drawn from the germline J gene. CDR1 DFQATT and CDR2 SNEGSKA come from the germline V gene (reference sequence). The CDR3 extends over 15 amino acids. With V trimmed by 6 bases and J by 2 bases, 8 bases remained unmatched.

A word on this clone: The read ends 3 residues shy of where the CDR3 ends; the end is completed using the germline J gene. The chain employs TRBV7-2 and TRBJ1-5, with D hard to call. V was shortened by 2 bases and J by 4 bases, with 6 bases between the two germline ends. The CDR3 is 13 amino acids. The V gene's germline CDR1 is SGHTA and CDR2 FQGNSA. The CDR3 DNA, read in part, is TGTGCCAGCAGCTTACAACAGAATCAGCCC. Protein: CASSLQQNQP. The CDR3 reads in full as CASSLQQNQPQHF.

Points on this clone: The read gets to within 3 residues of the CDR3 end, and the germline J gene fills in the rest. The chain has TRBV19 and TRBJ2-2, with 8 bases identical to TRBD1. The germline V gene has CDR1 LNHDA and CDR2 SQIVND (reference sequence). V lost 4 bases to trimming and J lost 0 bases; unmatched junction nucleotides: 13. This CDR3 has 19 amino acids. Partial CDR3 DNA: TGTGCCAGTAGTAGGACCGGGACAGGAAAACTTCCGAACACCGGGGAG. Its protein is CASSRTGTGKLPNTGE. The whole CDR3 sequence reads CASSRTGTGKLPNTGELFF. Complete variable domain (other parts from reference TRBV19 and TRBJ2-2): DGGITQSPKYLFRKEGQNVTLSCEQNLNHDAMYWYRQDPGQGLRLIYYSQIVNDFQKGDIAEGYSVSREKKESFPLTVTSAQKNPTAFYLCASSRTGTGKLPNTGELFFGEGSRLTVL.

With respect to this clone: The read finishes 3 residues shy of the CDR3 end, and the germline J gene is used to complete it. This sequence joins TRBV7-9 and TRBJ2-4; D may be TRBD1 (6 bases). CDR3 length: 13 residues. The germline gives CDR1 SEHNR, CDR2 FQNEAQ (reference sequence). Partial CDR3 DNA: TGTGCCAGCCGCCGGACAGAATCCTATGGT. Translating it yields CASRRTESYG. The whole CDR3 region reads CASRRTESYGQYF. Full variable domain (remainder filled in from reference TRBV7-9 and TRBJ2-4): DTGVSQNPRHKITKRGQNVTFRCDPISEHNRLYWYRQTLGQGPEFLTYFQNEAQLEKSRLLSDRFSAERPKGSFSTLEIQRTEQGDSAMYLCASRRTESYGQYFGAGTRLSVL.

As concerns this clone: With the read ending 3 residues before the CDR3 end, the germline J gene is used to fill in that end. V usage is TRBV7-9 and J usage is TRBJ2-2; TRBD2 might be the D (5 bases). Germline assignment: CDR1 SEHNR and CDR2 FQNEAQ (reference sequence). The CDR3 covers 14 residues. The CDR3 sequence: CASSFGLDNEKLFF. The CDR3 DNA, read in part, is TGTGCCAGCAGCTTCGGACTGGATAATGAAAAG. Combining the CDR3 with reference TRBV7-9 and TRBJ2-2 gives the whole variable domain DTGVSQNPRHKITKRGQNVTFRCDPISEHNRLYWYRQTLGQGPEFLTYFQNEAQLEKSRLLSDRFSAERPKGSFSTLEIQRTEQGDSAMYLCASSFGLDNEKLFFGEGSRLTVL.

About this clone itself: The observed sequence ends 3 residues before the CDR3 terminus, with the missing tail filled in from the germline J gene. J is TRBJ1-2 and V is TRBV20-1; 8 nucleotides line up with TRBD1. Germline V gene lookup returns CDR1 DFQATT and CDR2 SNEGSKA (reference sequence). After removal of 3 bases from V and 7 bases from J, the junction contained 13 bases not matched to a gene. This CDR3 is built from 15 residues. The sequenced CDR3 bases are TGCAGTGCTAGGCATCTTGGGCAGGGGGCGCGTGGC. It translates to CSARHLGQGARG. The CDR3 in its entirety is CSARHLGQGARGYTF.

Details on this clone: Read data end 3 residues before the CDR3 end; the end is taken from the germline J gene. J is TRBJ2-5 and V is TRBV20-1; D remains unclear. Germline lookup yields CDR1 DFQATT and CDR2 SNEGSKA (reference sequence). This CDR3 is built from 14 residues. V shed 3 bases and J shed 5 bases, with 16 bases lying between them. CDR3 sequence: CSARTQLVRETQYF. The sequenced CDR3 bases are TGCAGTGCTAGGACCCAATTAGTCAGGGAGACC.

Of note for this clone: The observed sequence ends 3 residues before the CDR3 terminus, with the missing tail filled in from the germline J gene. This rearrangement joins TRBV6-2 or TRBV6-3 to TRBJ1-6, with TRBD1 as a possible D gene (6 bases). The CDR3 is 14 amino acids. Trimming took off 5 bases at V and 7 bases at J, with 12 bases between the two ends. Germline values: CDR1 MNHEY, CDR2 SVGEGT. CDR3 sequence: CASSVPGQNSPLHF. Partial CDR3 DNA: TGTGCCAGCAGTGTACCCGGACAGAATTCACCC.

To note about this clone: The observed sequence ends 3 residues before the CDR3 terminus, with the missing tail filled in from the germline J gene. The rearrangement uses TRBV5-5 and TRBJ1-4, with D possibly matching TRBD1 (6 bases). The CDR3 is made up of 14 amino acids. Between the trimmed V and J ends, which lost 2 bases and 8 bases, there was a span of 13 bases. Germline lookup yields CDR1 SGHKS and CDR2 YYEKEE (reference sequence). The CDR3 protein is CASSFQGNQEKLFF. Partial CDR3 DNA: TGTGCCAGCAGCTTCCAGGGGAATCAGGAAAAA.

The CDR3 bases that were read are TGTGCCAGCAGCTCCTACAGATCTGGAAACACC. It is translated as CASSSYRSGNT. The whole CDR3 sequence is CASSSYRSGNTIYF. The rearrangement joins TRBV9 to TRBJ1-3; D not certain. The read halts 3 residues ahead of the CDR3 end, with the missing end drawn from the germline J gene. Trimming took 4 bases from V and 1 from J, leaving 9 bases between them. The CDR3 is made up of 14 amino acids. The germline CDR1 and CDR2 sequences are SGDLS and YYNGEE.

On this clone: Read sequence stops 3 residues before the CDR3 end, and the germline J gene provides the missing end. The chain has TRBV6-2 or TRBV6-3 and TRBJ1-4; D is possibly TRBD1 (5 bases). The germline V gene has CDR1 MNHEY and CDR2 SVGEGT. The CDR3 has 15 amino acids. CDR3 loop: CASSLLQAGNSPLFF. The sequenced part of the CDR3 DNA is TGTGCCAGCAGCCTTTTACAGGCAGGGAATTCACCA.

About this clone: The CDR3 extends 3 residues past the end of the read, so its final part is completed from the germline J gene. The chain combines TRBV20-1 with TRBJ1-2; the D is unclear. This CDR3 is 13 amino acids long. Germline V lookup: CDR1 DFQATT, CDR2 SNEGSKA (reference sequence). The V end was cut by 3 bases, the J end by 3 bases, with 11 bases between. CDR3 sequence reads: CSASLPDYYGYTF. The part of the CDR3 DNA that was read is TGCAGTGCTAGTCTTCCAGACTACTATGGC.

To note about this clone: Read coverage stops 3 residues before the CDR3 terminus; the germline J gene supplies the remainder. The chain is built from TRBV28 and TRBJ1-6; D might be TRBD1 (5 bases). This CDR3 contains 15 residues. Germline V gene lookup returns CDR1 MDHEN and CDR2 SYDVKM. V was cut by 7 bases and J by 9 bases, with 19 bases left in between. The CDR3 loop is CASTSGGAGRSPLHF. The part of the CDR3 DNA that was read is TGTGCCAGCACCTCCGGTGGGGCAGGCCGTTCACCC. Full variable domain (outside the CDR3, taken from reference TRBV28 and TRBJ1-6): DVKVTQSSRYLVKRTGEKVFLECVQDMDHENMFWYRQDPGLGLRLIYFSYDVKMKEKGDIPEGYSVSREKKERFSLILESASTNQTSMYLCASTSGGAGRSPLHFGNGTRLTVT.

A note on this clone: The read is 3 residues too short to cover the CDR3 end, so that end is filled in from the germline J gene. The chain couples TRBV7-2 to TRBJ2-3; D is ambiguous. CDR3 length: 13 amino acids. Germline V gives CDR1 SGHTA, CDR2 FQGNSA. The CDR3 sequence: CASTPNSNQPQYF. The DNA read from the CDR3 is TGTGCCAGCACCCCTAATAGCAATCAGCCG.

With regard to this clone: The sequenced fragment ends 3 residues before the CDR3 boundary, so the rest is inferred from the germline J gene. V gene TRBV7-2 combines with J gene TRBJ2-3; 9 bases match TRBD2. V gave up 0 bases and J gave up 6 bases; unmatched junction bases: 13. The CDR3 length is 18 residues. Germline CDR1 reads SGHTA; CDR2 reads FQGNSA. CDR3 DNA (partial): TGTGCCAGCAGCTTAGCCTCCCAACTAGCGGGCTTTTATGATACG. Translated: CASSLASQLAGFYDT. The CDR3 as a whole reads CASSLASQLAGFYDTQYF.

In regard to this clone: The CDR3 end is not reached by the read, which stops 3 residues before it; the germline J gene fills it in. The chain links TRBV19 to TRBJ1-1; no firm D call. The germline V gene encodes CDR1 LNHDA and CDR2 SQIVND (reference sequence). V lost 1 base, J lost 5 bases, and 2 bases lay in between. The CDR3 has 11 residues. The covered CDR3 bases are TGTGCCAGTAGTATAGCGACTGAA. It encodes CASSIATE. In full, the CDR3 is CASSIATEAFF.

Concerning this clone: The CDR3 end is not reached by the read, which stops 3 residues before it; the germline J gene fills it in. This rearrangement joins TRBV5-1 to TRBJ1-4; 9 bases fit TRBD1. This CDR3 has 18 residues. Germline CDR1 SGHRS, CDR2 YFSETQ. Trimming removed 3 bases from V and 7 bases from J; junction bases left unmatched: 16. This CDR3 is CASSWTGDGGPIGEKLFF. The sequenced part of the CDR3 DNA is TGCGCCAGCAGCTGGACAGGGGACGGGGGCCCTATCGGTGAAAAA.

About this clone: The read is 3 residues too short to cover the CDR3 end, so that end is filled in from the germline J gene. The V gene is TRBV7-7, the J gene TRBJ2-4; maybe TRBD2 (6 bases). Germline values: CDR1 SSHAT, CDR2 FNYEAQ (reference sequence). The CDR3 covers 12 residues. The CDR3 bases that were read are TGTGCCAGCGGGGGGTACCAAGAGACT. Its translation: CASGGYQET. The CDR3, in full, reads CASGGYQETQYF.

Comment on this clone: The read finishes 3 residues shy of the CDR3 end, and the germline J gene is used to complete it. The chain is built from TRBV30 and TRBJ1-5; 7 nucleotides align to TRBD1. CDR1 is GTSNPN and CDR2 is SVGIG in the germline V gene (reference sequence). V lost 2 bases to trimming and J lost 3 bases; unmatched junction nucleotides: 4. The CDR3 contains 14 residues. The CDR3: CAWSRDSINQPQHF. Incomplete CDR3 DNA: TGTGCCTGGAGTAGGGACAGCATCAATCAGCCC.